This TCR beta chain comes out of a study of human T cells and chemical hapten exposure. Described time point: pre-sensitization, week 0. Treatment reported: therapeutic diphenylcyclopropenone sensitization with weekly scalp DPC. Between the trimmed V and J ends, which lost 10 bases and 1 base, there was a span of 11 bases. CDR1 is ENHRY, CDR2 SYGVKD, per germline. This CDR3 has 13 amino acids. TCRdb reanalysed the RACE reads using MiXCR and keeps one entry per CDR3 protein. Found here are around 95,000 distinct CDR3 sequences, under 14% of them singletons; the top ten hold around 3.1%. The sequence derives from a woman in her fifties or sixties with alopecia areata. Some clones in this sample may be carry-over from other donors' samples. V usage is TRBV10-3 and J usage is TRBJ1-5; D is undetermined. The specimen comprised whole blood, sampled in connection with sensitization to the hapten diphenylcyclopropenone (DPC). CDR3 DNA: TGTGCCACCGGAACAGTGAGCAATCAGCCCCAGCATTTT. Encoded protein: CATGTVSNQPQHF.